One sample yielded the 2 T cell receptor beta chains listed below, sequenced in a study of T cell responses to AZD1222 COVID-19 vaccine listed by TCRdb under 2021. Library construction relied on the immunoSEQ multiplex PCR assay. As stored in TCRdb, this immuneACCESS dataset retains in-frame rearrangements with V and J assigned. A fraction of the clones does not appear; measured against another copy, unresolved V genes explain less than half of the discrepancy, and the remainder lacks a known reason. Here the sample has about 150,000 clones; roughly 90% occur a single time. More than 3.5% of the sample rests with the top ten. Taken with the paper, the label for time point translates to: baseline before first vaccination. Sequencing was performed on peripheral blood, taken on day 0 of AZD1222 vaccination. The receptor set was obtained from an adult in good health.

The rearrangement uses TRBV5-4 and TRBJ1-2; possibly TRBD1 for D (6 bases). Trimming removed 0 bases at V and 10 bases at J, with 22 bases between. The CDR3 loop spans 16 amino acids. CDR1 SGHNT and CDR2 YYREEE come from the germline V gene (reference sequence). CDR3 residues: CASSLAEVQVGGDYTF. The CDR3 DNA is TGTGCCAGCAGCTTGGCGGAAGTTCAGGTCGGGGGCGACTACACCTTC.

This rearrangement joins TRBV5-1 to TRBJ1-2; D unclear. CDR3 size: 13 residues. CDR1 is SGHRS, CDR2 YFSETQ, per germline. Trimming removed 10 bases from V and 4 bases from J, with 17 bases in between. The CDR3 coding sequence is TGCGCCCGGAAAGCCACGGGCCGCTATGGCTACACCTTC. Translating it yields CARKATGRYGYTF.